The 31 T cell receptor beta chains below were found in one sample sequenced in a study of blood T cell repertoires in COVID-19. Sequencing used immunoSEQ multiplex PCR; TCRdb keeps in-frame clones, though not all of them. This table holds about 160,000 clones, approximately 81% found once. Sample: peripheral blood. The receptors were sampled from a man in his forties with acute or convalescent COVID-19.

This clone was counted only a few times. CDR3: CASSERGFKVNTEAFF. The CDR3 DNA follows: TGTGCCAGCAGTGAAAGGGGGTTTAAGGTGAACACTGAAGCTTTCTTT. The V call is TRBV2, the J call TRBJ1-1; TRBD1 might be the D (6 bases). Trimming left V 2 bases short and J 0 bases short, with 13 bases between. This CDR3 is built from 16 residues. Per the germline V gene, CDR1 is SNHLY and CDR2 is FYNNEI.

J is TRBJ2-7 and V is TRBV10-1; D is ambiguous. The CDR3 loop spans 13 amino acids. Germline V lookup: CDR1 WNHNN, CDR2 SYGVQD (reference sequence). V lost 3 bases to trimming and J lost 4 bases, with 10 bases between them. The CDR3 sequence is CASSEGEHYEQYF. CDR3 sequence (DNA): TGCGCCAGCAGTGAAGGAGAACATTACGAGCAGTACTTC.

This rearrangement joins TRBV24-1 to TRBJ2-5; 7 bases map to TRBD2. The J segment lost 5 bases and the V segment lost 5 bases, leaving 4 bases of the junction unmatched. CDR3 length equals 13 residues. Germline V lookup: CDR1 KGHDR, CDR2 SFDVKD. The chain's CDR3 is CATSGRGGETQYF. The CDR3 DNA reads TGTGCCACCAGTGGGAGGGGAGGGGAGACCCAGTACTTC.

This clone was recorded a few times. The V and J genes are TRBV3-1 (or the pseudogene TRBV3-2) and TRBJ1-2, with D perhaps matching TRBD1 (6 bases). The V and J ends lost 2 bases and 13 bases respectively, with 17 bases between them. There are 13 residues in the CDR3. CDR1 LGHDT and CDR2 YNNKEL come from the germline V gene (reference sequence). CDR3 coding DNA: TGTGCCAGCAGCCAAATCACAGGGAGAGAAGCCACCTTC. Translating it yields CASSQITGREATF.

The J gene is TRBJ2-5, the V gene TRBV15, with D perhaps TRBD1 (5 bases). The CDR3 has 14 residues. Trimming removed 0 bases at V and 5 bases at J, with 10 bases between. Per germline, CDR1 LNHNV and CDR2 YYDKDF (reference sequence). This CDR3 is CATSRDPGRETQYF. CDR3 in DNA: TGTGCCACCAGCAGAGATCCAGGGCGGGAGACCCAGTACTTC.

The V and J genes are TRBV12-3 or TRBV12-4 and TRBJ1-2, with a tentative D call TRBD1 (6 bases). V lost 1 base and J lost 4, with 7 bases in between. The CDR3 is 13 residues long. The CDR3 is CASSLGTVYGYTF. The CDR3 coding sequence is TGTGCCAGCAGTTTAGGGACAGTCTATGGCTACACCTTC.

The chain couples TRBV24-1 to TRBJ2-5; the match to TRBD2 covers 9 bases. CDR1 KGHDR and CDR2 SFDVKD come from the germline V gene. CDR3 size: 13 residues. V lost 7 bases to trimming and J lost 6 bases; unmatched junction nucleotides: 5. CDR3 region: CATSRGGAKTQYF. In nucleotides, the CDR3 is TGTGCCACCAGCCGCGGGGGGGCAAAGACCCAGTACTTC.

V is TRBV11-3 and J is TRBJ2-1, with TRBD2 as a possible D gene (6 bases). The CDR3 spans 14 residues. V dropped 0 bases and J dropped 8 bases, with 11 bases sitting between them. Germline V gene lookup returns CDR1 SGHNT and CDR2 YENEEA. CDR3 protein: CASSLDRREDEQFF. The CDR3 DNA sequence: TGTGCCAGCAGCTTAGATCGGAGGGAGGATGAGCAGTTCTTC.

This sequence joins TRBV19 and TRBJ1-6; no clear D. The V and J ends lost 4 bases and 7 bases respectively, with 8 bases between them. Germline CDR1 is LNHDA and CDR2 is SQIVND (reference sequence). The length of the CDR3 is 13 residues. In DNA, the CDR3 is TGTGCCAGTAGTAATAAAATGAATTCACCCCTCCACTTT. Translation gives CASSNKMNSPLHF.

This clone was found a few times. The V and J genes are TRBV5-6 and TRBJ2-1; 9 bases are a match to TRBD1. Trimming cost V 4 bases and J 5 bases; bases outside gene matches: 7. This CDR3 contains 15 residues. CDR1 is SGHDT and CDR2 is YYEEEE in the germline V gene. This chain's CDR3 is CASSLTGQGNNEQFF. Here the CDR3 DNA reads TGTGCCAGCAGCCTGACGGGACAGGGTAACAATGAGCAGTTCTTC.

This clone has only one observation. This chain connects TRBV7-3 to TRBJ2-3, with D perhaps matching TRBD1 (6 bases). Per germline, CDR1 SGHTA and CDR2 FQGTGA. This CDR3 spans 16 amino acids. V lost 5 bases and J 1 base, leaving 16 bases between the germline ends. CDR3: CASSPSWTVGTDTQYF. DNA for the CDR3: TGTGCCAGCAGCCCTTCTTGGACAGTTGGCACAGATACGCAGTATTTT.

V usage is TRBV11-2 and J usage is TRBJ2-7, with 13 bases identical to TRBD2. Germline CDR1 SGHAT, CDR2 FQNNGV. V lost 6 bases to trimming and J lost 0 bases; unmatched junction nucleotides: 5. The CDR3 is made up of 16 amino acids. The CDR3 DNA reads TGTGCCAGCAGTTCGGGACTAGCGGGGTCCTCCTACGAGCAGTACTTC. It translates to CASSSGLAGSSYEQYF.

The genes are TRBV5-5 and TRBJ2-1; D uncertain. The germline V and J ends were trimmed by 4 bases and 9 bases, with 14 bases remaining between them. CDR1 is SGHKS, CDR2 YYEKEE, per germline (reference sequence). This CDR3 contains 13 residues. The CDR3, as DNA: TGTGCCAGCAGCCCCTACGCCTCATTTGAGCAGTTCTTC. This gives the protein CASSPYASFEQFF.

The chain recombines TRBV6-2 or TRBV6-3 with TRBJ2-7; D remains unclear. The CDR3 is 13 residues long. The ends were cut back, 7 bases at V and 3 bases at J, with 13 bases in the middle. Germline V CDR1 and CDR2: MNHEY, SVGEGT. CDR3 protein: CASTPPTFYEQYF. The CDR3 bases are TGTGCCAGCACCCCTCCGACTTTCTACGAGCAGTACTTC.

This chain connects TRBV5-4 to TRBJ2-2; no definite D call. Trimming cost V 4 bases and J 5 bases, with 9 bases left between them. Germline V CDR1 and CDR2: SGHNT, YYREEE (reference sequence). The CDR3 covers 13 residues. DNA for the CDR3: TGTGCCAGCAGCACGACATTTACCGGGGAGCTGTTTTTT. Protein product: CASSTTFTGELFF.

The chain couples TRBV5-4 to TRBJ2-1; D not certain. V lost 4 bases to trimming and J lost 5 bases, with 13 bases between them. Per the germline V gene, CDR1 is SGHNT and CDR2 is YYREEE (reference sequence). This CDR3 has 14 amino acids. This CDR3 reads CASSATPGHNEQFF. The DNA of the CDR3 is TGTGCCAGCAGCGCCACCCCAGGCCACAATGAGCAGTTCTTC.

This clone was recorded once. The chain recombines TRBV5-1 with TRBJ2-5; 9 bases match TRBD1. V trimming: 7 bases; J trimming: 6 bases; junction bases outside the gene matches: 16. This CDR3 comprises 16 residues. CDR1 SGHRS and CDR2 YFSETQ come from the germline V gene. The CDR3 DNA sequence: TGCGCCAGCGGCCTTCGACCGGGACAGGGTTTGCAGACCCAGTACTTC. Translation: CASGLRPGQGLQTQYF.

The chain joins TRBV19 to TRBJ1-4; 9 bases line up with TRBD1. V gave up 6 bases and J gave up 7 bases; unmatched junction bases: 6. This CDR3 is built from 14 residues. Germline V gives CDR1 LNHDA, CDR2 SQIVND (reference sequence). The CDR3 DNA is TGTGCCAGTAGCCGGGACAGGGTGGCTGAAAAACTGTTTTTT. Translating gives CASSRDRVAEKLFF.

The CDR3 region has the DNA TGTGCCAGCAGCCACTGGAACCAGGGGAAGTCTGGCTACACCTTC. Protein product: CASSHWNQGKSGYTF. The V call is TRBV3-1 (or the pseudogene TRBV3-2), the J call TRBJ1-2; the D gene is possibly TRBD1 (6 bases). Germline V gene sequence: CDR1 LGHDT, CDR2 YNNKEL (reference sequence). V lost 3 bases to trimming and J lost 7 bases, with 18 bases between them. The CDR3 runs to 15 residues.

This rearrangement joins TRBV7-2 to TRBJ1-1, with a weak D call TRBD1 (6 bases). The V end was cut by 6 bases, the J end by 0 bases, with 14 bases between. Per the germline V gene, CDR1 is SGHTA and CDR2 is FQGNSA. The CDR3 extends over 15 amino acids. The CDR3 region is CASSDPGALNTEAFF. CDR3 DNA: TGTGCCAGCAGTGACCCAGGGGCCCTGAACACTGAAGCTTTCTTT.

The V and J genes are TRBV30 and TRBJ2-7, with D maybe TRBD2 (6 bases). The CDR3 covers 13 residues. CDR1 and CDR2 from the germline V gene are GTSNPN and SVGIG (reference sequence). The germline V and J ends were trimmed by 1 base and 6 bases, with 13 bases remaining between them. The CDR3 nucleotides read TGTGCCTGGAGTGCGGCCCGGAGGGGCGAGCAGTACTTC. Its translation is CAWSAARRGEQYF.

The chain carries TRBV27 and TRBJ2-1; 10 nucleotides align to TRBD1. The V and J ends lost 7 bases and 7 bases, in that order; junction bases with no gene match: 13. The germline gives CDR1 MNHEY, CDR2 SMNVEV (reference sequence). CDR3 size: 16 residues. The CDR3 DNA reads TGTGCCAGCAATTTTCTTCTGGACAGGGGGAGGAATGAGCAGTTCTTC. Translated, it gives CASNFLLDRGRNEQFF.

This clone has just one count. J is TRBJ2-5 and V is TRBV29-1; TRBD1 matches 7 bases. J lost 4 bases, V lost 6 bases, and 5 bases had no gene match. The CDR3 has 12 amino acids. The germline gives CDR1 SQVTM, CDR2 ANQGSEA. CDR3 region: CSVTGASETQYF. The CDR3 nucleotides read TGCAGCGTCACAGGGGCGTCAGAGACCCAGTACTTC.

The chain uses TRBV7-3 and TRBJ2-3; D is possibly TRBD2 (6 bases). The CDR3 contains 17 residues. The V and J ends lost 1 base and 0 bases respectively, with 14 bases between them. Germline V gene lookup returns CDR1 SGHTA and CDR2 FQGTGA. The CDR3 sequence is CASSLISGDASTDTQYF. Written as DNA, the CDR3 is TGTGCCAGCAGCTTAATTTCGGGGGACGCTAGCACAGATACGCAGTATTTT.

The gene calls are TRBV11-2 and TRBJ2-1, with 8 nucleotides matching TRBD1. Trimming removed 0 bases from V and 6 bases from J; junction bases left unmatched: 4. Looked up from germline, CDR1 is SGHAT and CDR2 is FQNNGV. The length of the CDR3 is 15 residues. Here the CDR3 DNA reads TGTGCCAGCAGCTTAGACAGGGGGCCAGGCAATGAGCAGTTCTTC. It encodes CASSLDRGPGNEQFF.

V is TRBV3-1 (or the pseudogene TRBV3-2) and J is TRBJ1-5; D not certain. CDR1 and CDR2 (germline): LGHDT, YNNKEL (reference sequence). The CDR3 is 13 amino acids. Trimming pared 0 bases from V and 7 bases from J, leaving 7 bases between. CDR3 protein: CASSQDWAQPQHF. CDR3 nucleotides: TGTGCCAGCAGCCAAGATTGGGCGCAGCCCCAGCATTTT.

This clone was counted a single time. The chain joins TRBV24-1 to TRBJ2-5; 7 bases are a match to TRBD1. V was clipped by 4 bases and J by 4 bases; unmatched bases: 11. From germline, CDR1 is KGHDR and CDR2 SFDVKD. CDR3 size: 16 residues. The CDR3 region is CATSEPSGPGGETQYF. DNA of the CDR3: TGTGCCACCAGTGAGCCCTCTGGGCCAGGGGGAGAGACCCAGTACTTC.

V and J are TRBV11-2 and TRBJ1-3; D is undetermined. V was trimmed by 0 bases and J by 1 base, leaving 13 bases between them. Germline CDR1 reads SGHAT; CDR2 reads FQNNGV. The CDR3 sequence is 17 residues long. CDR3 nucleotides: TGTGCCAGCAGCTTAGAGGGGAGGACCTCATCTGGAAACACCATATATTTT. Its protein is CASSLEGRTSSGNTIYF.

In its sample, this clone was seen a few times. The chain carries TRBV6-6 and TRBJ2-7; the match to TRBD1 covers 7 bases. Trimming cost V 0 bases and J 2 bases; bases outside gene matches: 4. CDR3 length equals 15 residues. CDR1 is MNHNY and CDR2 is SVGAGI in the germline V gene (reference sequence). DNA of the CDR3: TGTGCCAGCAGTTACTCAGGGGGCGCCCCCTACGAGCAGTACTTC. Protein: CASSYSGGAPYEQYF.

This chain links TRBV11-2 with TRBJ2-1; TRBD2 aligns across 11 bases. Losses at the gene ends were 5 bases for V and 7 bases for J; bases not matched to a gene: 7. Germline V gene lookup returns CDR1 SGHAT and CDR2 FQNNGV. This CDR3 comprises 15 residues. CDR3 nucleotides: TGTGCCAGCAGCGCGACTAGCGGGGCGGGGAATGAGCAGTTCTTC. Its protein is CASSATSGAGNEQFF.

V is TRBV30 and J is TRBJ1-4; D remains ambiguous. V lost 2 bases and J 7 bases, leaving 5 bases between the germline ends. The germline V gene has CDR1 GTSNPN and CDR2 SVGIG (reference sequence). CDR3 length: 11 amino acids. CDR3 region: CAWSTPEKLFF. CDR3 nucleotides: TGTGCCTGGAGTACTCCTGAAAAACTGTTTTTT. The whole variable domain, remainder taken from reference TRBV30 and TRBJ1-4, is SQTIHQWPATLVQPVGSPLSLECTVEGTSNPNLYWYRQAAGRGLQLLFYSVGIGQISSEVPQNLSASRPQDRQFILSSKKLLLSDSGFYLCAWSTPEKLFFGSGTQLSVL.